This paragraph covers one T cell receptor (beta chain) sequence. The data stem from a study of blood T cell repertoires in COVID-19. Clones were sequenced by immunoSEQ multiplex PCR, and TCRdb holds only the in-frame ones, with some missing. The sample has 200,000 to 250,000 clones; around 87% are singletons. Trimming at V came to 0 bases and at J to 8 bases, leaving 9 bases not matched to a gene. Germline CDR1 is MGHRA and CDR2 is YSYEKL. This CDR3 has 16 amino acids. The chain uses TRBV4-1 and TRBJ1-2; 10 positions agree with TRBD1. The clonotype comes from a woman aged 30 to 39 who had recovered from COVID-19. The sample consisted of peripheral blood. The CDR3 DNA reads as TGCGCCAGCAGCCAAGATTTGAGACAGGGGGCTTGGGGCTACACCTTC. Translation: CASSQDLRQGAWGYTF.